This is a list of T cell receptor beta chains from one sample in a study of T cell responses to AZD1222 COVID-19 vaccine. Sequencing used immunoSEQ multiplex PCR; TCRdb keeps in-frame clones, though not all of them. This sample has about 110,000 clones, with roughly nine tenths found just once. The starting material was peripheral blood, obtained on day 0 of AZD1222 vaccination. The receptors stem from an adult in good health. Both conserved end residues are part of each CDR3. D genes are given only for firm matches.

cdr3_aa: CASSLEEGGYTF
v_call: TRBV7-9
d_call: .
j_call: TRBJ1-2

cdr3_aa: CASRFRGPDEKLFF
v_call: TRBV2
d_call: TRBD1
j_call: TRBJ1-4

cdr3_aa: CASSGRGGTYSSPLHF
v_call: TRBV2
d_call: .
j_call: TRBJ1-6

cdr3_aa: CASTLTGGNEQFF
v_call: TRBV4-1
d_call: TRBD1
j_call: TRBJ2-1

cdr3_aa: CASSTLSGKVGEQFF
v_call: TRBV19
d_call: TRBD2
j_call: TRBJ2-1

cdr3_aa: CASSPTSGDKNIQYF
v_call: TRBV5-4
d_call: .
j_call: TRBJ2-4

cdr3_aa: CASNLDTSNSGYTF
v_call: TRBV9
d_call: .
j_call: TRBJ1-2

cdr3_aa: CAWNPGQGGAGELFF
v_call: TRBV30
d_call: TRBD1
j_call: TRBJ2-2

cdr3_aa: CASSDQGGTMDGYTF
v_call: TRBV19
d_call: TRBD1
j_call: TRBJ1-2

cdr3_aa: CASSRGTGELFF
v_call: TRBV7-6
d_call: .
j_call: TRBJ2-2

cdr3_aa: CASSIAAISGNTIYF
v_call: TRBV19
d_call: .
j_call: TRBJ1-3

cdr3_aa: CASSPTGDRGAYEQYF
v_call: TRBV13
d_call: TRBD1
j_call: TRBJ2-7

cdr3_aa: CASTPGQLAKYNEQFF
v_call: TRBV27
d_call: TRBD2
j_call: TRBJ2-1

cdr3_aa: CASSSLERSTGELFF
v_call: TRBV5-4
d_call: .
j_call: TRBJ2-2

cdr3_aa: CASSLNIMGDTQYF
v_call: TRBV5-4
d_call: .
j_call: TRBJ2-3

cdr3_aa: CASSPGGAAGGPQTQYF
v_call: TRBV5-4
d_call: TRBD2
j_call: TRBJ2-5

cdr3_aa: CASRLAGGFGEQFF
v_call: TRBV2
d_call: TRBD2
j_call: TRBJ2-1

cdr3_aa: CASNPGGGANTIYF
v_call: TRBV5-1
d_call: .
j_call: TRBJ1-3

cdr3_aa: CASNQGDRGIEKLFF
v_call: TRBV4-1
d_call: .
j_call: TRBJ1-4

cdr3_aa: CASSLSSGISPGEQFF
v_call: TRBV5-1
d_call: TRBD2
j_call: TRBJ2-1

cdr3_aa: CATSSGTSTDTQYF
v_call: TRBV21-1
d_call: .
j_call: TRBJ2-3

cdr3_aa: CASSSTSGASYEQYF
v_call: TRBV6-2/TRBV6-3
d_call: TRBD2
j_call: TRBJ2-7

cdr3_aa: CATSGTGGTDTQYF
v_call: TRBV24-1
d_call: TRBD1
j_call: TRBJ2-3

cdr3_aa: CASSIQGATGELFF
v_call: TRBV19
d_call: TRBD1
j_call: TRBJ2-2

cdr3_aa: CASIGPLGNTGELFF
v_call: TRBV6-5
d_call: .
j_call: TRBJ2-2

cdr3_aa: CASSLDSFLPQHF
v_call: TRBV11-2
d_call: .
j_call: TRBJ1-5

cdr3_aa: CASSPTRGQGETQYF
v_call: TRBV5-4
d_call: .
j_call: TRBJ2-5

cdr3_aa: CASSLGQSGNTIYF
v_call: TRBV5-1
d_call: .
j_call: TRBJ1-3

cdr3_aa: CASSRTGFPSGANVLTF
v_call: TRBV11-2
d_call: .
j_call: TRBJ2-6

cdr3_aa: CASRGLDTGELFF
v_call: TRBV2
d_call: TRBD2
j_call: TRBJ2-2

cdr3_aa: CAWSGSNNQPQHF
v_call: TRBV30
d_call: .
j_call: TRBJ1-5

cdr3_aa: CASSYGGGGGNTEAFF
v_call: TRBV6-5
d_call: .
j_call: TRBJ1-1

cdr3_aa: CAISEQTGTWETQYF
v_call: TRBV10-3
d_call: .
j_call: TRBJ2-5

cdr3_aa: CASSYSDTNYGYTF
v_call: TRBV6-6
d_call: .
j_call: TRBJ1-2

cdr3_aa: CASSLGTPLGTQYF
v_call: TRBV5-4
d_call: .
j_call: TRBJ2-3

cdr3_aa: CASSLSLGTGGSGQYF
v_call: TRBV4-3
d_call: TRBD1
j_call: TRBJ2-7

cdr3_aa: CASSLEGDSYEQYF
v_call: TRBV11-3
d_call: .
j_call: TRBJ2-7

cdr3_aa: CASSQVTGDYEKLFF
v_call: TRBV3-1/TRBV3-2
d_call: TRBD1
j_call: TRBJ1-4

cdr3_aa: CAWSRGSQETQYF
v_call: TRBV30
d_call: .
j_call: TRBJ2-5

cdr3_aa: CASSLDTGTYEQYF
v_call: TRBV11-2
d_call: .
j_call: TRBJ2-7

cdr3_aa: CAWSVPPNRGRLNTEAFF
v_call: TRBV30
d_call: TRBD1
j_call: TRBJ1-1

cdr3_aa: CASSPGGDSEAFF
v_call: TRBV2
d_call: TRBD1
j_call: TRBJ1-1

cdr3_aa: CASSLGAASSYNEQFF
v_call: TRBV5-1
d_call: .
j_call: TRBJ2-1

cdr3_aa: CASSHSGGHYNEQFF
v_call: TRBV7-3
d_call: TRBD2
j_call: TRBJ2-1

cdr3_aa: CASSRQDSLGYTF
v_call: TRBV19
d_call: .
j_call: TRBJ1-2

cdr3_aa: CASREGGARDTQYF
v_call: TRBV6-5
d_call: .
j_call: TRBJ2-3

cdr3_aa: CAWSVSGNTIYF
v_call: TRBV30
d_call: .
j_call: TRBJ1-3

cdr3_aa: CASSPGHLDGELFF
v_call: TRBV18
d_call: .
j_call: TRBJ2-2

cdr3_aa: CASSVAGGQPQHF
v_call: TRBV19
d_call: TRBD1
j_call: TRBJ1-5

cdr3_aa: CASSQGTASGNTIYF
v_call: TRBV4-3
d_call: .
j_call: TRBJ1-3

cdr3_aa: CARRGRRAFYEQYF
v_call: TRBV7-2
d_call: .
j_call: TRBJ2-7

cdr3_aa: CASSLSGRNEQFF
v_call: TRBV7-2
d_call: TRBD2
j_call: TRBJ2-1

cdr3_aa: CASSQTSNTEAFF
v_call: TRBV10-2
d_call: .
j_call: TRBJ1-1

cdr3_aa: CASSFTGAGNTIYF
v_call: TRBV6-5
d_call: TRBD1
j_call: TRBJ1-3